Shown below are 22 T cell receptor beta chains from a single sample sequenced in a study of blood T cells in healthy people across ages. The use of a sample-barcoded 5' primer and a J-beta primer mix characterized a second PCR of about 7 to 12 cycles. TCRdb reanalysed the 5' RACE reads using MiXCR and keeps one entry per CDR3 protein. Among around 1,600,000 distinct CDR3 sequences, less than 45% were seen once, and the ten largest hold approximately 4.1%. Sequencing was carried out using blood. These receptor sequences come from a woman between 18 and 29 years old in good health.

The V and J genes are TRBV29-1 and TRBJ1-1; D gene ambiguous. Looked up from germline, CDR1 is SQVTM and CDR2 is ANQGSEA. The germline V and J ends were trimmed by 8 bases and 0 bases, with 16 bases remaining between them. This CDR3 is built from 14 residues. This CDR3 reads CSPGRPAMNTEAFF. DNA of the CDR3: TGCAGCCCCGGACGCCCTGCTATGAACACTGAAGCTTTCTTT.

This clonotype was detected only a few times. The chain couples TRBV5-1 to TRBJ2-3; 10 bases agree with TRBD2. V shed 4 bases and J 0 bases; nucleotides not matched to a gene: 5. The germline V gene has CDR1 SGHRS and CDR2 YFSETQ. This CDR3 contains 16 residues. The CDR3 bases are TGCGCCAGCAGCAATGGGACTAGCGCTAGCACAGATACGCAGTATTTT. Encoded protein: CASSNGTSASTDTQYF. Based on the CDR3 plus reference TRBV5-1 and TRBJ2-3, the full variable domain is KAGVTQTPRYLIKTRGQQVTLSCSPISGHRSVSWYQQTPGQGLQFLFEYFSETQRNKGNFPGRFSGRQFSNSRSEMNVSTLELGDSALYLCASSNGTSASTDTQYFGPGTRLTVL.

The J gene is TRBJ2-1, the V gene TRBV25-1; D is possibly TRBD1 (5 bases). The end of the DNA fits TRBJ2-7 better, so the J call may be wrong. CDR3 length equals 15 residues. The germline V gene encodes CDR1 MGHDK and CDR2 SYGVNS. The CDR3 loop is CASSNQDSFYNEQYF. As DNA, the CDR3 is TGTGCCAGCAGTAACCAAGACAGCTTCTACAATGAGCAGTACTTC.

V usage is TRBV24-1 and J usage is TRBJ2-5; the match to TRBD1 covers 8 bases. This CDR3 contains 12 residues. Germline V gives CDR1 KGHDR, CDR2 SFDVKD. V was pared by 9 bases and J by 11 bases, with 10 bases of the junction left unmatched. The CDR3 DNA is TGTGCCACCGGGGGACAGGCCTCTGAGCAGTACTTC. Its translation: CATGGQASEQYF.

The table lists this clonotype with many counts. J is TRBJ1-2 and V is TRBV20-1; TRBD1 might be the D (5 bases). V dropped 3 bases and J dropped 3 bases, with 8 bases sitting between them. CDR3 size: 12 residues. The germline gives CDR1 DFQATT, CDR2 SNEGSKA (reference sequence). The CDR3 coding sequence is TGCAGTGCTAGGGCGACAGACTATGGCTACACCTTC. It encodes CSARATDYGYTF.

The V and J genes are TRBV2 and TRBJ2-1; D unresolved. Trimming removed 8 bases from V and 6 bases from J, with 17 bases in between. This CDR3 is built from 14 residues. The V gene's germline CDR1 is SNHLY and CDR2 FYNNEI. DNA of the CDR3: TGTGCCAGCCGCGTAGCAGGCCGTCCCAATGAGCAGTTCTTC. It is translated as CASRVAGRPNEQFF. Full variable domain (rest looked up from reference TRBV2 and TRBJ2-1): EPEVTQTPSHQVTQMGQEVILRCVPISNHLYFYWYRQILGQKVEFLVSFYNNEISEKSEIFDDQFSVERPDGSNFTLKIRSTKLEDSAMYFCASRVAGRPNEQFFGPGTRLTVL.

This chain connects TRBV7-2 to TRBJ2-7; a possible D gene is TRBD1 (6 bases). V was pared by 4 bases and J by 2 bases, with 12 bases between. This CDR3 comprises 14 residues. Germline V gene sequence: CDR1 SGHTA, CDR2 FQGNSA. The CDR3 bases are TGTGCCAGCAGCTCAAGGACAGAAACCTACGAGCAGTACTTC. Its protein is CASSSRTETYEQYF. The full variable domain, rest sourced from reference TRBV7-2 and TRBJ2-7, is GAGVSQSPSNKVTEKGKDVELRCDPISGHTALYWYRQSLGQGLEFLIYFQGNSAPDKSGLPSDRFSAERTGGSVSTLTIQRTQQEDSAVYLCASSSRTETYEQYFGPGTRLTVT.

This clonotype was picked up a small number of times. The chain uses TRBV20-1 and TRBJ2-7, with no clear D. Germline assignment: CDR1 DFQATT and CDR2 SNEGSKA (reference sequence). The ends were cut back, 5 bases at V and 7 bases at J, with 15 bases in the middle. This CDR3 contains 12 residues. CDR3 DNA: TGCAGTGCTTCCCAGGTTGGGCTGGAGCAGTACTTC. This gives the protein CSASQVGLEQYF.

V gene TRBV7-3 combines with J gene TRBJ1-1; perhaps TRBD1 as D (5 bases). The CDR3 has 13 amino acids. The germline CDR1 and CDR2 sequences are SGHTA and FQGTGA. Trimming stripped 4 bases from V and 1 base from J, with 7 bases between. The CDR3 spells CASSWTQNTEAFF. The CDR3 DNA is TGTGCCAGCAGCTGGACACAGAACACTGAAGCTTTCTTT.

Turning to this clonotype: Germline and junction disagree at one end, which may indicate a read error. The chain couples TRBV4-2 to TRBJ1-6; D unclear. The CDR3 has 20 amino acids. Germline CDR1 reads LGHNA; CDR2 reads YNFKEQ. The CDR3 nucleotides are TGTGCCAGCAGCCCGAACCTTGGGAAGGGATCGAGCTCCTATAATTTACCCCTCCACTTT. The encoded protein is CASSPNLGKGSSSYNLPLHF.

This clonotype was found many times. J is TRBJ2-5 and V is TRBV18, with 9 bases aligning to TRBD2. Germline V gene lookup returns CDR1 KGHSH and CDR2 LQKENI. The CDR3 length is 16 residues. The ends lost 3 bases at V and 5 bases at J; junction bases unmatched: 10. CDR3 sequence reads: CASSPPGLAKGETQYF. CDR3 nucleotides: TGTGCCAGCTCACCTCCCGGACTAGCGAAAGGGGAGACCCAGTACTTC.

The chain employs TRBV12-3 or TRBV12-4 and TRBJ1-1; no clear D gene. The ends were cut back, 1 base at V and 4 bases at J, with 7 bases in the middle. The CDR3 has 13 amino acids. The DNA of the CDR3 is TGTGCCAGCAGTTTAGTGGGTATCACTGAAGCTTTCTTT. It is translated as CASSLVGITEAFF.

This chain joins TRBV6-1 and TRBJ2-5, with unresolved D. The germline CDR1 and CDR2 sequences are MNHNS and SASEGT. Trimming pared 9 bases from V and 3 bases from J, leaving 14 bases between. This CDR3 spans 13 amino acids. DNA for the CDR3: TGTGCCAGAATCAGGAACAGAGAAGAGACCCAGTACTTC. Translating gives CARIRNREETQYF.

This clonotype has more than one count but fewer than ten. The chain couples TRBV3-1 to TRBJ2-1; D remains ambiguous. V lost 5 bases to trimming and J lost 3 bases, with 14 bases between them. The CDR3 is made up of 15 amino acids. Germline V gives CDR1 LGHDT, CDR2 YNNKEL (reference sequence). CDR3 residues: CASSFSNQNYNEQFF. In DNA, the CDR3 is TGTGCCAGCAGCTTCTCCAATCAGAACTACAATGAGCAGTTCTTC.

This clonotype has a handful of counts. J is TRBJ1-1 and V is TRBV20-1; the match to TRBD1 covers 10 bases. Germline values: CDR1 DFQATT, CDR2 SNEGSKA (reference sequence). The CDR3 consists of 15 residues. Losses at the gene ends were 5 bases for V and 5 bases for J; bases not matched to a gene: 11. Written as DNA, the CDR3 is TGCAGTGCTCCGGACAGGGGGGCTGCGGGTACTGAAGCTTTCTTT. It specifies CSAPDRGAAGTEAFF.

There are a few counts of this clonotype. The V call is TRBV12-3 or TRBV12-4, the J call TRBJ1-2, with a tentative D call TRBD1 (5 bases). Trimming removed 5 bases at V and 3 bases at J, with 16 bases between. This CDR3 has 15 amino acids. CDR3 nucleotide sequence: TGTGCCAGCAGTGTACGGGGCTCTAGGTACTATGGCTACACCTTC. As protein: CASSVRGSRYYGYTF.

This clonotype has at least ten counts. The chain uses TRBV25-1 and TRBJ1-1, with no clear D. The CDR3 has 12 amino acids. CDR1 is MGHDK, CDR2 SYGVNS, per germline. The V gene lost 5 bases and the J gene lost 0 bases, with 4 bases spanning the gap. The CDR3 bases are TGTGCCAGCAGTTGGATGAACACTGAAGCTTTCTTT. It specifies CASSWMNTEAFF.

Worth noting for this clonotype: At one of its ends the junction is not consistent with the germline gene, which may arise from a read error. The rearrangement joins TRBV12-3 or TRBV12-4 to TRBJ2-1; D is undetermined. The end of the DNA is better explained by TRBJ2-7, so the J call may be wrong. This CDR3 is 13 amino acids long. The CDR3 loop is CAGSLAGLNEQYF. The CDR3 nucleotides are TGTGCCGGCAGTTTAGCAGGTCTCAATGAGCAGTACTTC.

The table lists this clonotype with a few counts. The chain carries TRBV12-3 or TRBV12-4 and TRBJ1-2; 8 bases align to TRBD1. The length of the CDR3 is 17 residues. Losses at the gene ends were 6 bases for V and 1 base for J; bases not matched to a gene: 13. Written as DNA, the CDR3 is TGTGCCAGCAGACCCTCGACAGGGGCGCTGAATAACTATGGCTACACCTTC. Protein product: CASRPSTGALNNYGYTF.

This chain links TRBV18 with TRBJ2-1; the D gene could be TRBD1 or TRBD2 (5 bases each). CDR1 is KGHSH and CDR2 is LQKENI in the germline V gene. V was pared by 3 bases and J by 10 bases, with 13 bases between. This CDR3 has 13 amino acids. Here the CDR3 reads CASSPLGDYEQFF. The CDR3 region has the DNA TGTGCCAGCTCACCTTTGGGGGATTACGAGCAGTTCTTC. The full variable domain, completed using reference TRBV18 and TRBJ2-1, is NAGVMQNPRHLVRRRGQEARLRCSPMKGHSHVYWYRQLPEEGLKFMVYLQKENIIDESGMPKERFSAEFPKEGPSILRIQQVVRGDSAAYFCASSPLGDYEQFFGPGTRLTVL.

The chain couples TRBV7-9 to TRBJ2-3; D ambiguous. The V gene's germline CDR1 is SEHNR and CDR2 FQNEAQ (reference sequence). Deletions cut 6 bases from V and 10 bases from J, with 8 bases between. The CDR3 is made up of 10 amino acids. CDR3 protein: CASSRASQYF. CDR3 sequence (DNA): TGTGCCAGCAGTCGGGCCTCGCAGTATTTT. The whole variable domain, remainder taken from reference TRBV7-9 and TRBJ2-3, is DTGVSQNPRHKITKRGQNVTFRCDPISEHNRLYWYRQTLGQGPEFLTYFQNEAQLEKSRLLSDRFSAERPKGSFSTLEIQRTEQGDSAMYLCASSRASQYFGPGTRLTVL.

This clonotype was seen just once. The chain couples TRBV20-1 to TRBJ2-2; 9 bases are a match to TRBD1. CDR3 length: 15 residues. The trim removed 6 bases at V and 6 bases at J, leaving 11 bases unmatched. Germline values: CDR1 DFQATT, CDR2 SNEGSKA (reference sequence). This chain's CDR3 is CSADSGTGHSGELFF. The CDR3 bases are TGCAGTGCCGACTCCGGGACAGGGCATTCCGGGGAGCTGTTTTTT.